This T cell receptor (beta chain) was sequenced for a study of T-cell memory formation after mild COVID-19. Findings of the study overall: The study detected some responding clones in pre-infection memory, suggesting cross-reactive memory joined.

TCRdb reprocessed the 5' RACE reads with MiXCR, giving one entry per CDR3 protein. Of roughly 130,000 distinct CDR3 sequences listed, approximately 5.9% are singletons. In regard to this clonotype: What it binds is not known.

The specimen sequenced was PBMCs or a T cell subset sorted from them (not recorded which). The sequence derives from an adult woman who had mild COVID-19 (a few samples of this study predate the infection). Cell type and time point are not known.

This CDR3 reads CASGTVRGRGVTNYGYTF. CDR3 DNA sequence: TGTGCTAGTGGAACAGTGAGGGGCAGGGGCGTCACAAACTATGGCTACACCTTC. The chain couples TRBV12-5 to TRBJ1-2, with a tentative D call TRBD1 (6 bases). CDR3 length: 18 residues. The germline V and J ends were trimmed by 6 bases and 2 bases, with 25 bases remaining between them. Looked up from germline, CDR1 is LGHNT and CDR2 is FRNRAP. Together with reference TRBV12-5 and TRBJ1-2, the CDR3 gives the full variable domain: DARVTQTPRHKVTEMGQEVTMRCQPILGHNTVFWYRQTMMQGLELLAYFRNRAPLDDSGMPKDRFSAEMPDATLATLKIQPSEPRDSAVYFCASGTVRGRGVTNYGYTFGSGTRLTVV.